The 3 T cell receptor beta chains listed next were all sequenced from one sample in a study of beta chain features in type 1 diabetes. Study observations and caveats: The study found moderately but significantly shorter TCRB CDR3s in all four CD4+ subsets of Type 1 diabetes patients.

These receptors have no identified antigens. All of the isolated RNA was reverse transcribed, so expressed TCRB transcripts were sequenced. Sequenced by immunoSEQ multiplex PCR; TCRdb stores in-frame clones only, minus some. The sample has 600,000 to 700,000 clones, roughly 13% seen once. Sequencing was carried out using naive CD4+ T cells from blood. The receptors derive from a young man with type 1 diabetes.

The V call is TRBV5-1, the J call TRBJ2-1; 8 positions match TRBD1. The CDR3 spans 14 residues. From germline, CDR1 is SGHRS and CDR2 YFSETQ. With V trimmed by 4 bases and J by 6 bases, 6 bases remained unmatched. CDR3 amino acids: CASSLDGTGNEQFF. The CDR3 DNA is TGCGCCAGCAGCCTGGACGGGACAGGCAATGAGCAGTTCTTC.

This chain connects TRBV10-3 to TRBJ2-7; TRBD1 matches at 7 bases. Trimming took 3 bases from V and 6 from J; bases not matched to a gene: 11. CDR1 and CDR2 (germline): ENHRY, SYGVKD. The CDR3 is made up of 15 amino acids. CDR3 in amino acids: CAISDDLQGTGEQYF. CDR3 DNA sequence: TGTGCCATCAGTGACGACCTACAGGGGACCGGCGAGCAGTACTTC.

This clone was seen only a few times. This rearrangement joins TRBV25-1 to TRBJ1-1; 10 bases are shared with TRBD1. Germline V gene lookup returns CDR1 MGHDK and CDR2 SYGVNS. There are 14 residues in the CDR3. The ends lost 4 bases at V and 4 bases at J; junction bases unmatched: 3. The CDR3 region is CASSGDRGVTEAFF. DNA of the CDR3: TGTGCCAGCAGTGGGGACAGGGGCGTCACTGAAGCTTTCTTT.